The subject of this entry is one T cell receptor beta chain. The antigen it recognizes is unknown. The record has no base qualities; no much larger clone is one base away. This record comes from a study of blood T cell repertoires in COVID-19 (dated by TCRdb to about 2020). With regard to the full study: The collaborator samples originated in the United States, Italy and Spain and spanned the acute and convalescent phases of COVID-19. Sample metadata almost always included a de-identified subject ID, COVID-19 status, age in years and sex. The prospective study material was composed of cDNA or gDNA derived from T cells, B-cell-depleted T cells, or PBMCs. Samples were obtained from the ongoing ImmuneRACE study (first 160 participants) and from over a thousand subjects provided by 6 global collaborators. Subjects who had been exposed to COVID-19, were actively infected with it, or had recovered from it provided the deeply sampled blood TCRbeta repertoires that made up the dataset. Where available, HLA class I and class II types were obtained from metadata supplied by the sample provider rather than from assay-based typing. A freely available public database, intended as a resource for researchers studying the immune response to SARS-CoV-2, is where the repertoires were released.

The germline V gene (reference sequence) sets CDR1 to SEHNR and CDR2 to FQNEAQ. Including cysteine and phenylalanine, the CDR3 has 13 amino acids. Here the CDR3 DNA is all that survives: 39 bases in frame from base 1. Trimming costs V 1 base and J 3 bases, and their ends lie 7 bases apart. TCRbeta CDR3 regions were amplified from genomic DNA by means of the immunoSEQ Assay, a bias-controlled multiplex PCR. The authors' analysis ran thus. The number of nucleated cells in each sample was estimated by amplification of reference gene primers within the assay. To quantify the absolute abundance of each unique TCRbeta CDR3 rearrangement, sequence reads were collapsed and filtered. Productive Simpson clonality was computed per sample as the square root of Simpson's diversity index over productive rearrangements. TCRdb's version of the immuneACCESS table is confined to in-frame rearrangements and falls short of the full clone set. An unresolved V gene accounts for under half of the shortfall where checked; the remainder is of unknown origin. D and trimming were read from the DNA, whereas the V and J calls and clone size are those reported in that table. The table for this sample lists approximately 250,000 clones; about nine tenths of them were counted only once. 1% to 1.5% of the sample rests with the top ten.

Participants in the prospective study were aged roughly 18 to 100 years, lived in 24 United States geographic areas, and enrolled through a virtual design. In the prospective study, cohorts were assigned on the basis of participant-reported clinical history obtained from a screening survey and a study questionnaire. Each participant in the prospective study had whole blood, serum and a nasopharyngeal or oropharyngeal swab collected by mobile phlebotomists. Prospective study participants could optionally give additional blood draws and questionnaires over an approximately two-month period. Before DNA extraction, blood samples from the prospective study were shipped at room temperature or frozen. Broad study findings and their caveats: How much clinical and demographic metadata was included differed by source and by participant, and the metadata was provided uncurated.

The rearrangement combines TRBV7-9 with TRBJ2-7; no D gene can be assigned with confidence. Sequenced input: PBMCs or T cells enriched from blood (not recorded which). The TCR sequence derives from a woman aged 40 to 55 with acute COVID-19. The CDR3 reads CASSLGELYEQYF. In nucleotides, the sequence is TGTGCCAGCAGCTTAGGTGAACTCTACGAGCAGTACTTC. With the portions outside the CDR3 filled from the reference TRBV7-9 and TRBJ2-7 genes, the complete variable region becomes DTGVSQNPRHKITKRGQNVTFRCDPISEHNRLYWYRQTLGQGPEFLTYFQNEAQLEKSRLLSDRFSAERPKGSFSTLEIQRTEQGDSAMYLCASSLGELYEQYFGPGTRLTVT.